One sample yielded the 29 T cell receptor beta chains listed below, sequenced in a study of metastatic and nonmetastatic thyroid tumors. There were no patients who had received any treatment before thyroid surgery. With MiXCR, TCRdb reprocessed the PCR reads. The sample carries over 30,000 clones, around 7% recorded once. Source material: blood. The source of these receptors is a female donor with papillary thyroid cancer or a benign thyroid nodule (not recorded which). Some clones in this sample may be carry-over from other donors' samples.

Many counts were recorded for this clone. This sequence joins TRBV20-1 and TRBJ1-2, with TRBD1 matching over 7 bases. In germline, CDR1 is DFQATT, CDR2 SNEGSKA (reference sequence). The CDR3 consists of 15 residues. Germline trimming cut 6 bases from V and 6 bases from J; bases unmatched to any gene: 16. CDR3 sequence (DNA): TGCAGTGCCAGGGGGGCCCCGGGACAGATGGATGGCTACACCTTC. Its translation: CSARGAPGQMDGYTF.

This clone was seen at least ten times. The rearrangement uses TRBV6-1 and TRBJ2-7, with D perhaps TRBD2 (6 bases). This CDR3 region has 15 residues. The germline V and J ends were trimmed by 6 bases and 1 base, with 16 bases remaining between them. The germline CDR1 and CDR2 sequences are MNHNS and SASEGT. The CDR3 DNA is TGTGCCAGCAGCCCGGGACTCCTGTTTTCCTACGAGCAGTACTTC. Encoded protein: CASSPGLLFSYEQYF.

The chain links TRBV24-1 to TRBJ2-7; 9 nucleotides line up with TRBD1. CDR1 is KGHDR, CDR2 SFDVKD, per germline. This CDR3 comprises 17 residues. V was pared by 0 bases and J by 3 bases, with 8 bases of the junction left unmatched. The CDR3 loop is CATSDLDPGQGVYEQYF. The CDR3 bases are TGTGCCACCAGTGATTTGGACCCGGGACAGGGCGTCTACGAGCAGTACTTC.

This clone was counted at least ten times. This same CDR3 is encoded by further DNA sequences in the sample. V is TRBV25-1 and J is TRBJ2-5, with unresolved D. V was shortened by 2 bases and J by 12 bases, with 13 bases between the two germline ends. This CDR3 has 12 amino acids. Germline V CDR1 and CDR2: MGHDK, SYGVNS. The CDR3 bases are TGTGCCAGCAGTGAAGTTGGGTCCACCAAGTACTTC. It codes for CASSEVGSTKYF.

This clone was seen ten or more times. The chain recombines TRBV20-1 with TRBJ2-1, with no clear D. The CDR3 covers 14 residues. The V gene's germline CDR1 is DFQATT and CDR2 SNEGSKA (reference sequence). V dropped 6 bases and J dropped 0 bases, with 12 bases sitting between them. CDR3 sequence: CSAKLYSSYNEQFF. The CDR3 region has the DNA TGCAGTGCCAAGCTTTATAGCTCCTACAATGAGCAGTTCTTC.

This clone was detected many times. The genes are TRBV13 and TRBJ2-1; 7 bases line up with TRBD1. CDR3 length: 15 amino acids. Germline V gene data show CDR1 as PRHDT and CDR2 as FYEKMQ (reference sequence). V was pared by 5 bases and J by 2 bases, with 6 bases of the junction left unmatched. The CDR3 here is CASSKDRSAYNEQFF. CDR3 DNA sequence: TGTGCCAGCAGCAAGGACAGGTCAGCCTACAATGAGCAGTTCTTC.

This clone showed up many times. This chain uses TRBV3-1 with TRBJ2-3; D is undetermined. The CDR3 spans 12 residues. V lost 4 bases and J 2 bases, leaving 4 bases between the germline ends. Germline V gene sequence: CDR1 LGHDT, CDR2 YNNKEL (reference sequence). CDR3 loop: CASSRDTDTQYF. The CDR3 DNA is TGTGCCAGCAGCCGGGACACAGATACGCAGTATTTT.

This clone occurred many times. V gene TRBV15 combines with J gene TRBJ2-3; D possibly corresponds to TRBD1 (5 bases). CDR3 length: 15 residues. V lost 4 bases to trimming and J lost 5 bases, with 16 bases between them. Per the germline V gene, CDR1 is LNHNV and CDR2 is YYDKDF (reference sequence). Written as DNA, the CDR3 is TGTGCCACCAGCAAAGACAGAGACCCAGGAGATACGCAGTATTTT. Translating it yields CATSKDRDPGDTQYF.

This clone has a count of ten or more. The chain combines TRBV19 with TRBJ1-2; tentative D call: TRBD1 (6 bases). Germline lookup yields CDR1 LNHDA and CDR2 SQIVND (reference sequence). The CDR3 has 15 residues. V was clipped by 3 bases and J by 9 bases, with 20 bases between them. CDR3 sequence reads: CASSIPGTRHRSYTF. The CDR3 bases are TGTGCCAGTAGTATTCCTGGGACAAGGCATCGGAGCTACACCTTC.

This clone was seen many times. The chain employs TRBV10-1 and TRBJ2-3, with a possible D match to TRBD2 (5 bases). This CDR3 has 12 amino acids. With 2 bases removed from V and 8 bases from J, the gap between germline ends came to 8 bases. Germline V gene data show CDR1 as WNHNN and CDR2 as SYGVQD (reference sequence). In DNA, the CDR3 is TGCGCCAGCAGTGAGAAAGAGGGTACGCAGTATTTT. Residues: CASSEKEGTQYF.

This clone is medium-sized by share. The gene calls are TRBV19 and TRBJ2-6; D gene ambiguous. From germline, CDR1 is LNHDA and CDR2 SQIVND (reference sequence). The CDR3 loop spans 15 amino acids. The V end was cut by 6 bases, the J end by 1 base, with 10 bases between. CDR3 in amino acids: CASSPLNSGANVLTF. The CDR3, as DNA: TGTGCCAGTAGCCCCCTAAATTCTGGGGCCAACGTCCTGACTTTC.

Many counts were recorded for this clone. V is TRBV9 and J is TRBJ2-5; D gene ambiguous. With 0 bases removed from V and 1 base from J, the gap between germline ends came to 10 bases. The CDR3 loop spans 15 amino acids. Germline-derived CDR1 and CDR2 are SGDLS and YYNGEE. DNA of the CDR3: TGTGCCAGCAGCGTAGGGTCCGCCCCCCAAGAGACCCAGTACTTC. It is translated as CASSVGSAPQETQYF.

There are many counts of this clone. V is TRBV4-2 and J is TRBJ2-5; D possibly corresponds to TRBD2 (7 bases). The CDR3 is 16 residues long. V lost 0 bases, J lost 6 bases, and 17 bases lay in between. The germline gives CDR1 LGHNA, CDR2 YNFKEQ. The CDR3 nucleotides are TGTGCCAGCAGCCAAGATGAACAGGGAGGGTCGAAGACCCAGTACTTC. It translates to CASSQDEQGGSKTQYF.

This clone was observed at least ten times. The V call is TRBV7-3, the J call TRBJ1-3, with D possibly matching TRBD1 (6 bases). Germline values: CDR1 SGHTA, CDR2 FQGTGA. The V and J ends lost 1 base and 2 bases respectively, with 18 bases between them. The CDR3 covers 18 residues. In nucleotides, the CDR3 is TGTGCCAGCAGCTTAATGCTCCGGGGGGCAGAGGCTGGAAACACCATATATTTT. This gives the protein CASSLMLRGAEAGNTIYF.

This clone appeared many times. The V and J genes are TRBV2 and TRBJ2-3; no clear D gene. This CDR3 has 14 residues. Germline CDR1 SNHLY, CDR2 FYNNEI. V lost 6 bases to trimming and J lost 2 bases, with 12 bases between them. CDR3 in DNA: TGTGCCAGCAGCGTGTACCTTTCCACAGATACGCAGTATTTT. Amino acids: CASSVYLSTDTQYF.

This clone has a count of ten or more. V usage is TRBV20-1 and J usage is TRBJ1-5; no definite D call. The CDR3 is 16 amino acids. Between the trimmed V and J ends, which lost 0 bases and 3 bases, there was a span of 15 bases. Germline CDR1 is DFQATT and CDR2 is SNEGSKA (reference sequence). CDR3 sequence: CSARDFLAGANQPQHF. For the CDR3, the DNA is TGCAGTGCTAGAGATTTTTTGGCAGGCGCCAATCAGCCCCAGCATTTT.

This clone was seen ten or more times. V usage is TRBV29-1 and J usage is TRBJ2-1, with TRBD1 matching 7 bases. This CDR3 is 15 amino acids long. Germline V gene sequence: CDR1 SQVTM, CDR2 ANQGSEA. V shed 3 bases, J shed 8 bases, and the junction held 13 bases outside the gene matches. In nucleotides, the CDR3 is TGCAGCGTTGAGGTTGTTATCAGGGGGTTCTATGAGCAGTTCTTC. Amino acids: CSVEVVIRGFYEQFF.

As concerns this clone: A much larger clone is a single base away; this may be a read error. This same CDR3 is encoded by further DNA sequences in the sample. V usage is TRBV6-5 and J usage is TRBJ2-7; D is ambiguous. The CDR3 consists of 15 residues. Germline V gives CDR1 MNHEY, CDR2 SVGAGI. The CDR3 loop is CASSSTGRRTDEQYF. CDR3 coding DNA: TGCGCCAGCAGTTCCACGGGTAGGCGGACCGACGAGCAGTACTTC.

V gene TRBV15 combines with J gene TRBJ1-2; D is ambiguous. The V end was cut by 4 bases, the J end by 10 bases, with 19 bases between. The CDR3 spans 14 residues. Germline assignment: CDR1 LNHNV and CDR2 YYDKDF (reference sequence). As DNA, the CDR3 is TGTGCCACCAGCAAAAGGGAAGGACCCAAGAACTACACCTTC. Protein: CATSKREGPKNYTF.

This clone turned up a few times. A single base separates this from a much larger clone, so it may be a read error. This sample includes further DNA sequences coding for the same CDR3. The J gene is TRBJ1-5, the V gene TRBV10-3; a weak D match, TRBD1 (5 bases). With 9 bases removed from V and 7 bases from J, the gap between germline ends came to 16 bases. The V gene's germline CDR1 is ENHRY and CDR2 SYGVKD. The CDR3 sequence is 13 residues long. The DNA for the CDR3 is TGTGCCATGGGGGGTGTCCCTAACCAGCCCCAGCATTTT. Amino acids: CAMGGVPNQPQHF.

This clone came up many times. The V call is TRBV7-3, the J call TRBJ1-2; TRBD1 is a possible D gene (6 bases). V was trimmed by 3 bases and J by 6 bases, leaving 14 bases between them. Germline lookup yields CDR1 SGHTA and CDR2 FQGTGA. CDR3 length: 14 residues. The CDR3 nucleotides read TGTGCCAGCAGCTTCGCGGAGGCAGGGGATGGCTACACCTTC. This gives the protein CASSFAEAGDGYTF.

This clone occurred many times. V and J are TRBV7-3 and TRBJ2-3; maybe TRBD2 (6 bases). The ends were cut back, 6 bases at V and 5 bases at J, with 12 bases in the middle. The length of the CDR3 is 13 residues. Per germline, CDR1 SGHTA and CDR2 FQGTGA. CDR3 nucleotide sequence: TGTGCCAGCAGTGGAGGGCCCGAAGATACGCAGTATTTT. It specifies CASSGGPEDTQYF.

This clone showed up many times. The chain recombines TRBV20-1 with TRBJ2-3, with 7 bases lining up with TRBD2. Looked up from germline, CDR1 is DFQATT and CDR2 is SNEGSKA (reference sequence). The CDR3 consists of 18 residues. Losses at the gene ends were 3 bases for V and 3 bases for J; bases not matched to a gene: 18. The CDR3 nucleotides are TGCAGTGCTAGGGGTTCCCCCTCGCGGGAGTCAAGGACAGATACGCAGTATTTT. Amino acids: CSARGSPSRESRTDTQYF.

There are many counts of this clone. This rearrangement joins TRBV7-7 to TRBJ2-2; the D gene is possibly TRBD2 (6 bases). Per the germline V gene, CDR1 is SSHAT and CDR2 is FNYEAQ (reference sequence). Trimming took 2 bases from V and 1 from J, leaving 14 bases between them. The CDR3 is 17 amino acids. CDR3 DNA sequence: TGTGCCAGCAGCTTAATGGGGGGAGTCGGGAACACCGGGGAGCTGTTTTTT. It encodes CASSLMGGVGNTGELFF.

Many counts were recorded for this clone. The chain combines TRBV20-1 with TRBJ1-5; TRBD1 might be the D (6 bases). The CDR3 runs to 13 residues. Trimming removed 3 bases from V and 2 bases from J, with 8 bases in between. The V gene's germline CDR1 is DFQATT and CDR2 SNEGSKA (reference sequence). DNA of the CDR3: TGCAGTGCTAGGACAGGAGGCAATCAGCCCCAGCATTTT. Translation gives CSARTGGNQPQHF.

The chain employs TRBV5-1 and TRBJ2-1, with 8 bases lining up with TRBD2. The germline gives CDR1 SGHRS, CDR2 YFSETQ. The CDR3 spans 14 residues. J lost 7 bases, V lost 4 bases, and 7 bases had no gene match. The CDR3 region is CASSLLAGSNEQFF. The CDR3 nucleotides read TGCGCCAGCAGCCTGTTAGCGGGAAGTAATGAGCAGTTCTTC.

This clone was counted ten times or more. The V gene is TRBV7-8, the J gene TRBJ1-2; 8 bases fit TRBD1. The CDR3 is 15 amino acids. Germline V gives CDR1 SGHVS, CDR2 FQNEAQ. Trimming removed 5 bases from V and 7 bases from J; junction bases left unmatched: 12. The DNA for the CDR3 is TGTGCCAGCAGCCCTTGGACAGGGACGTCCATTGGCTACACCTTC. The encoded protein is CASSPWTGTSIGYTF.

This clone was observed at least ten times. The chain employs TRBV12-3 or TRBV12-4 and TRBJ1-2; a possible D gene is TRBD1 (5 bases). The germline V and J ends were trimmed by 6 bases and 4 bases, with 12 bases remaining between them. The CDR3 contains 13 residues. CDR3 loop: CASRGTHAYGYTF. The CDR3 region has the DNA TGTGCCAGCAGGGGGACCCATGCCTATGGCTACACCTTC.

This clone has ten or more counts. The chain uses TRBV18 and TRBJ1-1; tentative D call: TRBD1 (5 bases). V lost 5 bases and J lost 2, with 15 bases in between. Germline CDR1 reads KGHSH; CDR2 reads LQKENI. The CDR3 is 15 residues long. The CDR3 region has the DNA TGTGCCAGCTCATCTCCCGGACATATTAACACTGAAGCTTTCTTT. As protein: CASSSPGHINTEAFF.